The next 9 T cell receptor beta chains were all read from a single sample in a study of identical twins. TCRdb analysed the 5' RACE reads with MiXCR anew, one entry per CDR3 protein. The repertoire holds 400,000 to 500,000 distinct CDR3 sequences, with less than 20% as singletons. The sequenced sample was naive T cells sorted from blood. The origin of the receptors is a man aged 45-65 years in good health.

The CDR3 DNA follows: TGCGCCAGCAGTCCGCCTTCCGGGACAGGGGGTGGGGAGCAGTTCTTC. This encodes CASSPPSGTGGGEQFF. The chain links TRBV5-1 to TRBJ2-1, with TRBD1 identical over 11 bases. Germline values: CDR1 SGHRS, CDR2 YFSETQ. This CDR3 is built from 16 residues. The V and J ends lost 5 bases and 10 bases, in that order; junction bases with no gene match: 14.

The chain has TRBV7-9 and TRBJ2-7, with no clear D. Germline lookup yields CDR1 SEHNR and CDR2 FQNEAQ (reference sequence). The CDR3 is 15 amino acids. V lost 1 base to trimming and J lost 3 bases, with 13 bases between them. The CDR3 reads CASSLEVYGIYEQYF. For the CDR3, the DNA is TGTGCCAGCAGCTTAGAGGTATACGGTATCTACGAGCAGTACTTC.

The chain links TRBV7-8 to TRBJ2-3; tentatively, D is TRBD1 or TRBD2 (5 bases each). CDR3 size: 15 residues. V lost 5 bases to trimming and J lost 2 bases, with 14 bases between them. Germline CDR1 is SGHVS and CDR2 is FQNEAQ. The chain's CDR3 is CASSTTWGITDTQYF. CDR3 DNA: TGTGCCAGCAGCACGACGTGGGGGATCACAGATACGCAGTATTTT.

V and J are TRBV7-6 and TRBJ1-4, with unresolved D. The V gene's germline CDR1 is SGHVS and CDR2 FNYEAQ. Trimming shortened V by 0 bases and J by 2 bases, and 7 bases separated the two germline ends. The CDR3 contains 15 residues. As DNA, the CDR3 is TGTGCCAGCAGCTTAGCGGGCGGGACTAATGAAAAACTGTTTTTT. Protein: CASSLAGGTNEKLFF.

This clonotype was recorded at least ten times. The rearrangement joins TRBV29-1 to TRBJ1-2; possible D gene TRBD1, 6 bases. This CDR3 is 12 amino acids long. Germline CDR1 SQVTM, CDR2 ANQGSEA. V was trimmed by 2 bases and J by 5 bases, leaving 9 bases between them. Here the CDR3 DNA reads TGCAGCGTTGAAACAGGGAATTATGGCTACACCTTC. Its protein product is CSVETGNYGYTF.

V usage is TRBV10-3 and J usage is TRBJ2-1; D is unresolved. The germline V and J ends were trimmed by 3 bases and 0 bases, with 9 bases remaining between them. The length of the CDR3 is 15 residues. Germline assignment: CDR1 ENHRY and CDR2 SYGVKD. CDR3 sequence: CAISDGPSSYNEQFF. The CDR3, as DNA: TGTGCCATCAGTGATGGACCCAGCTCCTACAATGAGCAGTTCTTC.

J is TRBJ2-4 and V is TRBV29-1; possibly TRBD1 for D (6 bases). CDR3 length: 11 residues. In germline, CDR1 is SQVTM, CDR2 ANQGSEA. V gave up 4 bases and J gave up 11 bases, with 12 bases separating them. The CDR3 reads CSVAQGQLQYF. Here the CDR3 DNA reads TGCAGCGTTGCACAGGGTCAGCTTCAGTACTTC.

This clonotype was counted at least ten times. This chain links TRBV10-3 with TRBJ2-3; TRBD2 matches at 7 bases. The V gene end was trimmed by 3 bases and the J gene end by 2 bases; junction bases not matched to a gene: 5. Germline CDR1 ENHRY, CDR2 SYGVKD. The CDR3 is 15 residues long. The CDR3 sequence is CAISETGTNTDTQYF. The CDR3 DNA follows: TGTGCCATCAGTGAAACCGGGACTAACACAGATACGCAGTATTTT.

This clonotype was found a few times. The chain carries TRBV21-1 and TRBJ2-2. TRBV21-1 corresponds to a pseudogene. The CDR3 has 13 amino acids. The CDR3 here is CAWKSKRTGELFF. The CDR3 DNA reads as TGTGCCTGGAAGAGTAAAAGGACCGGGGAGCTGTTTTTT.